The rows below give T cell receptor beta chains drawn from one sample of a study of shared clonotypes between healthy human individuals. Only in-frame clones appear in the TCRdb table, and some are missing; sequencing was by immunoSEQ multiplex PCR. The sample has approximately 940,000 clones; over 75% are singletons. The sequenced sample was memory CD4+ T cells sorted from blood. These receptors were taken from a young man in good health. The CDR3 runs from the conserved cysteine through the conserved F or W. D genes are given only for firm matches. For some rows the clone size is stated as once, few or many, or as a class when expanded; others skip it.

J,V,D,size,CDR3,DNA
TRBJ2-2,TRBV30,.,.,CAWSKGGSHTGELFF,TGTGCCTGGAGTAAAGGAGGGAGTCACACCGGGGAGCTGTTTTTT
TRBJ2-7,TRBV7-2,.,.,CASSSFGREQYF,TGTGCCAGCAGCTCCTTCGGCAGGGAGCAGTACTTC
TRBJ1-1,TRBV5-1,TRBD1,.,CASSLQGTDSNEAFF,TGCGCCAGCAGCTTGCAGGGGACAGATTCGAATGAAGCTTTCTTT
TRBJ1-1,TRBV10-1,.,few,CASSVRLTGEAFF,TGCGCCAGCAGTGTCCGACTGACCGGAGAAGCTTTCTTT
TRBJ1-5,TRBV27,.,.,CASSLSRQGGNQPQHF,TGTGCCAGCAGTTTAAGTAGGCAGGGAGGCAATCAGCCCCAGCATTTT
TRBJ1-1,TRBV11-2,TRBD1,.,CASREDRGIEAFF,TGTGCCAGCAGGGAAGACAGGGGCATTGAAGCTTTCTTT
TRBJ1-1,TRBV29-1,.,medium-sized,CSVPRPRGSTEAFF,TGCAGCGTGCCCCGACCTCGAGGTAGCACTGAAGCTTTCTTT
TRBJ2-7,TRBV11-2,.,.,CASSLVHSNGHEQYF,TGTGCCAGCAGCTTAGTACATAGTAACGGTCACGAGCAGTACTTC
TRBJ1-5,TRBV5-4,.,many,CASRAGPNQPQHF,TGTGCCAGCAGGGCAGGGCCCAATCAGCCCCAGCATTTT
TRBJ2-1,TRBV7-9,TRBD1,few,CASSPGQGSINEQFF,TGTGCCAGCAGCCCGGGACAGGGTTCTATCAATGAGCAGTTCTTC
TRBJ2-5,TRBV5-1,TRBD2,once,CASSLGEIAGRETQYF,TGCGCCAGCAGCTTGGGAGAGATAGCGGGGAGGGAGACCCAGTACTTC
TRBJ2-7,TRBV28,.,.,CASSAGPHYEQYF,TGTGCCAGCAGTGCAGGGCCTCACTACGAGCAGTACTTC
TRBJ1-3,TRBV7-2,.,.,CASSPQRSSGNTIYF,TGTGCCAGCAGCCCTCAGAGAAGCTCTGGAAACACCATATATTTT
TRBJ2-5,TRBV10-3,TRBD2,.,CAISRLAGGPQETQYF,TGTGCCATCAGCCGACTAGCGGGGGGACCCCAAGAGACCCAGTACTTC
TRBJ2-3,TRBV10-3,TRBD2,.,CAISESVREASYTQYF,TGTGCCATCAGTGAGTCTGTGCGGGAGGCTTCTTATACGCAGTATTTT
TRBJ1-2,TRBV28,.,.,CASRTGEIGYGYTF,TGTGCCAGCAGAACTGGGGAAATCGGCTATGGCTACACCTTC
TRBJ2-7,TRBV30,.,.,CAWSVRNLGEQYF,TGTGCCTGGAGTGTACGGAACCTCGGGGAGCAGTACTTC
TRBJ1-5,TRBV7-2,.,.,CASSIRGNQPQHF,TGTGCCAGCAGCATTCGGGGGAATCAGCCCCAGCATTTT
TRBJ1-6,TRBV14,.,.,CASSPIRAYNSPLHF,TGTGCCAGCAGCCCCATACGGGCCTATAATTCACCCCTCCACTTT
TRBJ1-1,TRBV25-1,.,once,CASSEGGHTNTEAFF,TGTGCCAGCAGTGAAGGGGGACACACTAACACTGAAGCTTTCTTT
TRBJ1-1,TRBV6-6,.,many,CASSNNRALAFF,TGTGCCAGCAGTAACAACAGGGCTTTGGCTTTCTTT
TRBJ1-2,TRBV29-1,TRBD1,once,CSGGQGGYGYTF,TGCAGCGGGGGACAGGGGGGCTATGGCTACACCTTC
TRBJ1-1,TRBV29-1,TRBD1,once,CSVPGQGWAEAFF,TGCAGCGTTCCGGGACAGGGATGGGCCGAAGCTTTCTTC
TRBJ1-2,TRBV28,TRBD1,few,CASSLGTGGAGYGYTF,TGTGCCAGCAGTTTGGGTACAGGGGGCGCGGGCTATGGCTACACCTTC
TRBJ2-1,TRBV5-1,.,.,CASSGDSGNEQFF,TGCGCCAGCAGCGGGGATTCAGGGAATGAGCAGTTCTTC
TRBJ2-5,TRBV7-3,TRBD2,.,CASSLTSGGLETQYF,TGTGCCAGCAGCCTCACTAGCGGGGGGTTGGAGACCCAGTACTTC
TRBJ2-2,TRBV7-8,.,many,CASSPRASNTGELFF,TGTGCCAGCAGTCCCCGGGCCTCGAACACCGGGGAGCTGTTTTTT
TRBJ1-2,TRBV19,.,.,CASSMSVRAGNYGYTF,TGTGCCAGTAGTATGTCGGTCAGGGCCGGAAACTATGGCTACACCTTC
TRBJ1-1,TRBV30,TRBD1,.,CAWGTGDTEAFF,TGTGCCTGGGGGACAGGGGACACTGAAGCTTTCTTT
TRBJ1-1,TRBV10-3,.,many,CAISGPETANTEAFF,TGTGCCATCAGTGGTCCGGAGACAGCGAACACTGAAGCTTTCTTT
TRBJ2-2,TRBV19,TRBD1,.,CATSTGLTGELFF,TGTGCCACTTCGACAGGGTTGACCGGGGAGCTGTTTTTT
TRBJ2-3,TRBV5-8,.,.,CASSLSRGARYTQYF,TGTGCCAGCAGCCTCAGTCGTGGGGCTAGGTATACGCAGTATTTT
TRBJ2-7,TRBV7-2,TRBD2,.,CASSLREGLAQTYEQYF,TGTGCCAGCAGCCTTAGAGAGGGACTAGCACAAACCTACGAGCAGTACTTC
TRBJ2-7,TRBV18,TRBD1,few,CASSPPTGAYEQYF,TGTGCCAGCTCACCACCGACAGGGGCCTACGAGCAGTACTTC
TRBJ1-1,TRBV19,.,.,CASSISGTTMNTEAFF,TGTGCCAGTAGTATTTCGGGGACAACAATGAACACTGAAGCTTTCTTT
TRBJ2-2,TRBV11-2,TRBD1,.,CASNPTGVDTGELFF,TGTGCCAGCAACCCGACAGGGGTGGACACCGGGGAGCTGTTTTTT
TRBJ2-1,TRBV6-6,.,.,CASSSLGTSYNEQFF,TGTGCCAGCAGTTCCCTAGGGACGTCCTACAATGAGCAGTTCTTC
TRBJ2-7,TRBV28,.,.,CASSPNLQGFEQYF,TGTGCCAGCAGCCCCAATCTCCAGGGGTTCGAGCAGTACTTC
TRBJ1-2,TRBV19,TRBD1,.,CASTGGNYGYTF,TGTGCCAGTACAGGGGGAAACTATGGCTACACCTTC
TRBJ2-5,TRBV11-2,.,.,CASSLGRETQYF,TGTGCCAGCAGCTTAGGGCGGGAGACCCAGTACTTC
TRBJ2-5,TRBV7-9,TRBD1,.,CASSPLWDRGNQETQYF,TGTGCCAGCAGCCCATTGTGGGACAGGGGAAACCAAGAGACCCAGTACTTC
TRBJ2-3,TRBV11-3,.,.,CASSFGQYSTDTQYF,TGTGCCAGCAGCTTCGGACAGTATAGCACAGATACGCAGTATTTT
TRBJ2-1,TRBV5-1,TRBD2,few,CASSLLASGINEQFF,TGCGCCAGCAGCTTGTTGGCTAGCGGGATTAATGAGCAGTTCTTC
TRBJ1-1,TRBV2,TRBD1,once,CASSEFRGNGQAFF,TGTGCCAGCAGTGAGTTCAGGGGGAATGGGCAAGCTTTCTTT
TRBJ2-1,TRBV5-4,TRBD2,once,CASSLGTSGDEQFF,TGTGCCAGCAGCCTCGGGACTAGCGGGGATGAGCAGTTCTTC
TRBJ1-5,TRBV19,.,few,CASSIGVEQPQHF,TGTGCCAGTAGTATAGGGGTCGAGCAGCCCCAGCATTTT
TRBJ1-5,TRBV28,.,.,CASTSPGPITSSQHF,TGTGCCAGCACCTCTCCCGGGCCTATAACCTCGTCCCAGCATTTT
TRBJ2-7,TRBV11-3,TRBD1,.,CASSKGQPYEQYF,TGTGCCAGCAGCAAGGGACAGCCCTACGAGCAGTACTTC
TRBJ2-1,TRBV28,TRBD2,.,CASRRGLAVNEQFF,TGTGCCAGCAGGCGGGGACTAGCGGTCAATGAGCAGTTCTTC